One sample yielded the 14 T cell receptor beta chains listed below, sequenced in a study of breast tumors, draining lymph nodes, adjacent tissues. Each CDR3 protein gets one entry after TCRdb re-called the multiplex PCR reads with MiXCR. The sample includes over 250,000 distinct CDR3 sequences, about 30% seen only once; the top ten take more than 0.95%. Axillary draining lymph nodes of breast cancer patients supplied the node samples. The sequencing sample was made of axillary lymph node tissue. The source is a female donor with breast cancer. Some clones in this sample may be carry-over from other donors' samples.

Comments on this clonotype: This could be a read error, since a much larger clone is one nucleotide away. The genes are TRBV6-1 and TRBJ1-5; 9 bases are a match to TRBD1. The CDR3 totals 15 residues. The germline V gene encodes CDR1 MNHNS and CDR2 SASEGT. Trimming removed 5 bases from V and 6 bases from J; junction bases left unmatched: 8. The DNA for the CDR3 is TGTGCCAGCAGTCATCCGGGACAGGGTTTTCAGCCCCAGCATTTT. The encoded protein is CASSHPGQGFQPQHF.

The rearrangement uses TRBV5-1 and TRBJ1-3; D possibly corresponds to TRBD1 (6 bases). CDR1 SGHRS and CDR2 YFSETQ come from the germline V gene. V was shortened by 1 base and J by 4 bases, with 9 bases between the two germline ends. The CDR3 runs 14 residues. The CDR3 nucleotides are TGCGCCAGCAGCTTGACAGGGAACGGAAACACCATATATTTT. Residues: CASSLTGNGNTIYF.

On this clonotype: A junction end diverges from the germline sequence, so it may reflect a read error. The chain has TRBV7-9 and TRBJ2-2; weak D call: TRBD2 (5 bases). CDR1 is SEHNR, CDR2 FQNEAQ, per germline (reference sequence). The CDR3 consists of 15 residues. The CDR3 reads CASSSTPGRTGELLF. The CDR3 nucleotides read TGTGCCAGCAGCTCGACCCCCGGGCGCACCGGGGAGCTGCTTTTT.

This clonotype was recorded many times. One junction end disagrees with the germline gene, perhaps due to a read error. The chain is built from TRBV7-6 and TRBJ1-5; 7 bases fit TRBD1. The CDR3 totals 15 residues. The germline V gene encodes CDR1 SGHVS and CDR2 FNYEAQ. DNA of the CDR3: TGTGCCAGCGGCTTAGAGGGGGCGGAAGGTCAGCCCCAGCATTTT. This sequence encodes CASGLEGAEGQPQHF.

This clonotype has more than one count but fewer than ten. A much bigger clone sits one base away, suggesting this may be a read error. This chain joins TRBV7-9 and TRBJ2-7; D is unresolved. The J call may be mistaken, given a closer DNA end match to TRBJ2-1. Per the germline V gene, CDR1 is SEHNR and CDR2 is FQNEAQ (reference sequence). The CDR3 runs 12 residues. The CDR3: CASRFYLREQFF. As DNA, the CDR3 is TGTGCCAGCAGGTTTTACTTAAGGGAGCAGTTCTTC.

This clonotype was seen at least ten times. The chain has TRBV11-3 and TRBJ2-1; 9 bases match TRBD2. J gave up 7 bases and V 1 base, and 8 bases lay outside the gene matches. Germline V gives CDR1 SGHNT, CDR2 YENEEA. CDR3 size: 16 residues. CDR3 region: CASSLGAGGPANEQFF. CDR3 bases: TGTGCCAGCAGCTTAGGGGCGGGAGGGCCGGCGAATGAGCAGTTCTTC. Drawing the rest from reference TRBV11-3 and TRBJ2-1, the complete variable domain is EAGVVQSPRYKIIEKKQPVAFWCNPISGHNTLYWYLQNLGQGPELLIRYENEEAVDDSQLPKDRFSAERLKGVDSTLKIQPAELGDSAVYLCASSLGAGGPANEQFFGPGTRLTVL.

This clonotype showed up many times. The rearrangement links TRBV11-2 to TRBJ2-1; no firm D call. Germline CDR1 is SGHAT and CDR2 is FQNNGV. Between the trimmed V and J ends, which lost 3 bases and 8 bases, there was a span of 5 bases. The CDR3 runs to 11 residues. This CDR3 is CASSFSDEQFF. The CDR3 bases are TGTGCCAGCAGCTTCTCGGATGAGCAGTTCTTC.

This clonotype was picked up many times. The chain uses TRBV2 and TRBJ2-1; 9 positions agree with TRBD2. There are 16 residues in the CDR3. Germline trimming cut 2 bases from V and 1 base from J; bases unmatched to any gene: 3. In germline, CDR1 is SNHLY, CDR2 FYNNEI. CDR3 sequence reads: CASSEYLAGSYNEQFF. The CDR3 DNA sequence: TGTGCCAGCAGTGAATACCTAGCGGGATCCTACAATGAGCAGTTCTTC.

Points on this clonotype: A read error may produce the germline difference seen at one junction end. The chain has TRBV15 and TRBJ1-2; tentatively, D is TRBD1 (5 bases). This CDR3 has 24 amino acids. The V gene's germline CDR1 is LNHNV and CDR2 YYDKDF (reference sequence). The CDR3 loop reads CATSGDSVPFRVAIFLCANYGYTF. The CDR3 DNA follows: TGTGCCACCAGCGGAGACAGTGTCCCTTTTAGAGTGGCTATATTCTTATGTGCTAACTATGGCTACACCTTC.

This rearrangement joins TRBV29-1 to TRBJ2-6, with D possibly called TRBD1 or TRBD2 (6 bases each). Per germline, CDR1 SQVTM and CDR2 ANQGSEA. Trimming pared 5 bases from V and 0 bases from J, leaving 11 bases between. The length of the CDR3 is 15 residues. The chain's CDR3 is CSVLRDTSGANVLTF. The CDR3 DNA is TGCAGCGTTTTGCGGGACACCTCTGGGGCCAACGTCCTGACTTTC.

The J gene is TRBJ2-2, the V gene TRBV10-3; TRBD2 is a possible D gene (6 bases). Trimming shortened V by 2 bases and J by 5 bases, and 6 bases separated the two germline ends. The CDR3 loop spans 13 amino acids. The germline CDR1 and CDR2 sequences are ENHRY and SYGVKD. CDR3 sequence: CAISEGRTGELFF. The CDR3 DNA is TGTGCCATCAGTGAGGGGAGGACCGGGGAGCTGTTTTTT.

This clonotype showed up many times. CDR3 region: CASKKRDYNEQFF. DNA for the CDR3: TGTGCCAGCAAGAAGCGGGACTACAATGAGCAGTTCTTC. The chain links TRBV11-3 to TRBJ2-1; 7 nucleotides line up with TRBD2. This CDR3 is built from 13 residues. The V gene's germline CDR1 is SGHNT and CDR2 YENEEA. V was pared by 7 bases and J by 3 bases, with 3 bases of the junction left unmatched.

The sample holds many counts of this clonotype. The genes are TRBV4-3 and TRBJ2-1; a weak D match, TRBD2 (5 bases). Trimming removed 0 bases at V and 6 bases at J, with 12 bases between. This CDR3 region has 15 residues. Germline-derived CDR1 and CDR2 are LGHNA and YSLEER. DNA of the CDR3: TGCGCCAGCAGCCAAGACTCGGGAATAGCCAATGAGCAGTTCTTC. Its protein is CASSQDSGIANEQFF.

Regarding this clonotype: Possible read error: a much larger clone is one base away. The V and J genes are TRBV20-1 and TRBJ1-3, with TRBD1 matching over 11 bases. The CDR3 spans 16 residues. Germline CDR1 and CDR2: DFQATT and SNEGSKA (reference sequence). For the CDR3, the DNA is TGCAGTGCTGCCGGACAGGGGGCTTACTCTGGAAGCACCATATATTTT. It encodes CSAAGQGAYSGSTIYF.